Given below is one T cell receptor (beta chain) in context. The table came from immunoSEQ multiplex PCR; TCRdb's copy has only in-frame clones and leaves some out. The sample lists some 70,000 clones, 80% to 95% occurring once. These data originate in a study of graft-versus-host responses after intestinal transplantation. Between the trimmed V and J ends, which lost 2 bases and 0 bases, there was a span of 10 bases. Per the germline V gene, CDR1 is SNHLY and CDR2 is FYNNEI. There are 16 residues in the CDR3. The source of this sequence is a human patient who received an intestinal transplant, so some T cells may come from the graft donor. The material sequenced was bone marrow, taken approximately 740 days after intestinal transplantation. The chain has TRBV2 and TRBJ1-4; D is perhaps TRBD1 (5 bases). This chain's CDR3 is CASSEYSGATNEKLFF. In DNA form, the CDR3 reads TGTGCCAGCAGTGAATATTCGGGGGCAACTAATGAAAAACTGTTTTTT.